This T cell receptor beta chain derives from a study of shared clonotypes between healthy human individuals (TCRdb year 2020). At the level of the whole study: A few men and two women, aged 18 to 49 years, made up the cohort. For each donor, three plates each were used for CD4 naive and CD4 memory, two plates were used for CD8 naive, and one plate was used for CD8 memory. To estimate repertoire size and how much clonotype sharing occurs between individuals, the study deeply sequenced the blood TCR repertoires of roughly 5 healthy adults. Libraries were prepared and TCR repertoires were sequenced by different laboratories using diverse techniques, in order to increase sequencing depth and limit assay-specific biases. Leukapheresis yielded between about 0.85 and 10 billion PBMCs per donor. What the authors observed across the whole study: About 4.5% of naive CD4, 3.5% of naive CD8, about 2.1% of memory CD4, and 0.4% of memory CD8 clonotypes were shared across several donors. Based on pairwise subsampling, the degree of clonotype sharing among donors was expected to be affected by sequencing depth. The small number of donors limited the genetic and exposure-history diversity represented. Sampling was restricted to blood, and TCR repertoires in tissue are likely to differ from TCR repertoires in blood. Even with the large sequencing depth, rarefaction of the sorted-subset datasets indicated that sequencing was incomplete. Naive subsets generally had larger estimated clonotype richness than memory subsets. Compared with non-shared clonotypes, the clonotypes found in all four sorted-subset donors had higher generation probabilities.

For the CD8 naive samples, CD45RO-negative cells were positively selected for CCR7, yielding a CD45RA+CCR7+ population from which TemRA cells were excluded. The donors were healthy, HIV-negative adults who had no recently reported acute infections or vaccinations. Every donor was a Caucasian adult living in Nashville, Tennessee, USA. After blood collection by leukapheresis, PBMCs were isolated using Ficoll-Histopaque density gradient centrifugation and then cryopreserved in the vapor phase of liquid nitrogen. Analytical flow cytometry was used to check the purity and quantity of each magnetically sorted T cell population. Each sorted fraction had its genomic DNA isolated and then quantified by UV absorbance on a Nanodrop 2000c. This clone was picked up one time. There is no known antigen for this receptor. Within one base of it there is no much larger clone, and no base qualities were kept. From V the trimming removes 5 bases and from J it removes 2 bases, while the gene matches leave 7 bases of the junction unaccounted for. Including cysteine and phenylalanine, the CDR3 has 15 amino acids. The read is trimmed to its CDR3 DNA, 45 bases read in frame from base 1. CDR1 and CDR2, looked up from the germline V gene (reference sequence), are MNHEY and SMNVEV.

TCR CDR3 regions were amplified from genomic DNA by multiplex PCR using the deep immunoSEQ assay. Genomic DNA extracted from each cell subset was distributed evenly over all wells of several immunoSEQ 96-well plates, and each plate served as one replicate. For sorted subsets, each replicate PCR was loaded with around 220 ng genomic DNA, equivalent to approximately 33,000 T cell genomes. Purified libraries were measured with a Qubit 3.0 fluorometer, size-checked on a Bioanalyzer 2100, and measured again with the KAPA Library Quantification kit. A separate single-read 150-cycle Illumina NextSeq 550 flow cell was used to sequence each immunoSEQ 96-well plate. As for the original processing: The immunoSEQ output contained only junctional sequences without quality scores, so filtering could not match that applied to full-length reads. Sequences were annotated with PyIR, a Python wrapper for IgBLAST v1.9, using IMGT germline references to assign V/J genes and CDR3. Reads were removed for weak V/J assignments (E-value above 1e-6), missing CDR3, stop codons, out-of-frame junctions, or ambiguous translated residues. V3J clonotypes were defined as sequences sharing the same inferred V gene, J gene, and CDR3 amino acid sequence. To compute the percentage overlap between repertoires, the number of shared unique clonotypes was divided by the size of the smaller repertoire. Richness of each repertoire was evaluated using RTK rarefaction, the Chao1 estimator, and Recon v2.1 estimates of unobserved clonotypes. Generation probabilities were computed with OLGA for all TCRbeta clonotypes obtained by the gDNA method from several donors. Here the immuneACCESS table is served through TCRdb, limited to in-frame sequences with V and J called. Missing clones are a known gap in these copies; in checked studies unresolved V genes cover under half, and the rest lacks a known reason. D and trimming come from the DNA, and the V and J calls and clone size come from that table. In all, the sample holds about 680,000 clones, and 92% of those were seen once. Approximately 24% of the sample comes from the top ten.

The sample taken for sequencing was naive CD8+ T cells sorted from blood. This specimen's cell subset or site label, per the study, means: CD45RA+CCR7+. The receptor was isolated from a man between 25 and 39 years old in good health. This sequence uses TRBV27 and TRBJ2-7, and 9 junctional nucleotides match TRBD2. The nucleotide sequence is TGTGCCAGCAGTCTACTAGCGGGTGGCGCCTACGAGCAGTACTTC. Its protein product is CASSLLAGGAYEQYF.